The 31 T cell receptor beta chains presented below share a single source sample, sequenced in a study of glioma-infiltrating T cells after dendritic cell vaccination. Noted time point: after dendritic cell vaccination, including at tumor progression/relapse. Method: immunoSEQ multiplex PCR; TCRdb's copy keeps in-frame clones and lacks some. The table records tens of thousands of clones, roughly 87% of them present only once. Sequences were derived from blood, sampled after dendritic cell vaccination. These receptors originate from a human donor with glioblastoma.

This clone was seen only a few times. The gene calls are TRBV4-2 and TRBJ2-2; the match to TRBD2 covers 7 bases. CDR1 LGHNA and CDR2 YNFKEQ come from the germline V gene. With V trimmed by 1 base and J by 8 bases, 7 bases remained unmatched. The CDR3 covers 15 residues. The CDR3 is CASSQVVGGEGELFF. For the CDR3, the DNA is TGTGCCAGCAGCCAAGTAGTTGGGGGGGAGGGGGAGCTGTTTTTT.

V is TRBV10-3 and J is TRBJ1-2; the match to TRBD1 covers 9 bases. CDR1 is ENHRY and CDR2 is SYGVKD in the germline V gene. J was trimmed by 6 bases and V by 7 bases; bases with no gene match: 6. The CDR3 loop spans 13 amino acids. For the CDR3, the DNA is TGTGCCATCAACCGGGACAGGGACAATGGCTACACCTTC. It translates to CAINRDRDNGYTF.

This clone has only a few counts. This sequence joins TRBV2 and TRBJ2-1; 12 bases match TRBD2. The CDR3 spans 14 residues. CDR1 and CDR2 (germline): SNHLY, FYNNEI. With V trimmed by 7 bases and J by 4 bases, 2 bases remained unmatched. For the CDR3, the DNA is TGTGCCAGCACAGGGACTAGCGGGTACAATGAGCAGTTCTTC. Protein product: CASTGTSGYNEQFF.

This clone was recorded once. The rearrangement joins TRBV4-1 to TRBJ2-3; 7 positions match TRBD2. CDR3 size: 17 residues. V gave up 1 base and J gave up 1 base; unmatched junction bases: 8. From germline, CDR1 is MGHRA and CDR2 YSYEKL. CDR3 protein: CASSQGRGTSGTDTQYF. In nucleotides, the CDR3 is TGCGCCAGCAGCCAAGGCCGGGGAACTAGCGGCACAGATACGCAGTATTTT.

The genes are TRBV4-1 and TRBJ2-4, with 8 bases matching TRBD2. CDR3 length equals 18 residues. Germline CDR1 and CDR2: MGHRA and YSYEKL. With V trimmed by 0 bases and J by 4 bases, 11 bases remained unmatched. The CDR3 region is CASSQDGGESGRKNIQYF. Here the CDR3 DNA reads TGCGCCAGCAGCCAAGACGGGGGGGAGAGCGGGAGAAAAAACATTCAGTACTTC.

The rearrangement uses TRBV2 and TRBJ2-5; weak D call: TRBD2 (5 bases). The CDR3 runs to 15 residues. Germline V gives CDR1 SNHLY, CDR2 FYNNEI. V was trimmed by 5 bases and J by 4 bases, leaving 17 bases between them. CDR3 in amino acids: CASSIRTLARETQYF. The CDR3 nucleotides are TGTGCCAGCAGTATTAGGACTCTGGCGAGAGAGACCCAGTACTTC. Complete variable domain (other parts from reference TRBV2 and TRBJ2-5): EPEVTQTPSHQVTQMGQEVILRCVPISNHLYFYWYRQILGQKVEFLVSFYNNEISEKSEIFDDQFSVERPDGSNFTLKIRSTKLEDSAMYFCASSIRTLARETQYFGPGTRLLVL.

This chain uses TRBV5-6 with TRBJ2-7; a possible D gene is TRBD2 (5 bases). Germline-derived CDR1 and CDR2 are SGHDT and YYEEEE. V was shortened by 5 bases and J by 0 bases, with 6 bases between the two germline ends. The CDR3 runs 12 residues. CDR3 loop: CASRRASYEQYF. CDR3 nucleotide sequence: TGTGCCAGCAGGCGGGCCTCCTACGAGCAGTACTTC.

J is TRBJ2-7 and V is TRBV27; D may be TRBD1 (6 bases). Germline V gene sequence: CDR1 MNHEY, CDR2 SMNVEV (reference sequence). This CDR3 contains 14 residues. V gave up 3 bases and J gave up 1 base, with 10 bases separating them. The CDR3 region has the DNA TGTGCCAGCAGTTTCTCGAGGGGGTCCTACGAGCAGTACTTC. Translation gives CASSFSRGSYEQYF.

The V and J genes are TRBV7-6 and TRBJ2-7; D is possibly TRBD2 (6 bases). Germline CDR1 reads SGHVS; CDR2 reads FNYEAQ. The CDR3 loop spans 13 amino acids. V shed 1 base and J shed 3 bases, with 7 bases lying between them. The CDR3 bases are TGTGCCAGCAGCTTAGACGGGAGCTACGAGCAGTACTTC. Protein: CASSLDGSYEQYF.

This clone appeared a few times. The chain employs TRBV25-1 and TRBJ2-7, with no clear D. Looked up from germline, CDR1 is MGHDK and CDR2 is SYGVNS. This CDR3 is 11 amino acids long. V lost 6 bases and J 2 bases, leaving 5 bases between the germline ends. CDR3 sequence (DNA): TGTGCCAGCAGACTCGCCTACGAGCAGTACTTC. Translated: CASRLAYEQYF.

The V gene is TRBV6-4, the J gene TRBJ1-5; a weak D match, TRBD1 (6 bases). From germline, CDR1 is MRHNA and CDR2 SNTAGT. Trimming removed 8 bases at V and 4 bases at J, with 18 bases between. The CDR3 contains 15 residues. DNA for the CDR3: TGTGCCAGCGAGCTCAGGGGACCTAGTAATCAGCCCCAGCATTTT. It specifies CASELRGPSNQPQHF.

This clone was counted once. V usage is TRBV5-4 and J usage is TRBJ2-7; 9 nucleotides match TRBD2. V lost 3 bases to trimming and J lost 4 bases; unmatched junction nucleotides: 5. Germline V gene data show CDR1 as SGHNT and CDR2 as YYREEE (reference sequence). The CDR3 covers 14 residues. CDR3: CASSSGLAPYEQYF. The CDR3 DNA follows: TGTGCCAGCAGCTCAGGACTAGCGCCATACGAGCAGTACTTC.

The chain links TRBV7-2 to TRBJ1-4; D possibly corresponds to TRBD1 (6 bases). Germline V CDR1 and CDR2: SGHTA, FQGNSA. The CDR3 runs to 14 residues. Trimming stripped 2 bases from V and 5 bases from J, with 9 bases between. The CDR3, as DNA: TGTGCCAGCAGCTTACAGGGGATAAATGAAAAACTGTTTTTT. Its translation: CASSLQGINEKLFF.

The rearrangement joins TRBV6-4 to TRBJ2-3; D may be TRBD2 (5 bases). Germline CDR1 reads MRHNA; CDR2 reads SNTAGT. This CDR3 region has 14 residues. Trimming removed 0 bases at V and 2 bases at J, with 6 bases between. The CDR3 coding sequence is TGTGCCAGCAGTGACTCGCTAGCCACAGATACGCAGTATTTT. Translating gives CASSDSLATDTQYF.

Only a few counts were recorded for this clone. V gene TRBV5-4 combines with J gene TRBJ2-2; a weak D match, TRBD1 (5 bases). CDR3 length: 15 residues. With 4 bases removed from V and 2 bases from J, the gap between germline ends came to 12 bases. Per the germline V gene, CDR1 is SGHNT and CDR2 is YYREEE (reference sequence). The CDR3 coding sequence is TGTGCCAGCAGCCTCATCGGACAAAACACCGGGGAGCTGTTTTTT. Encoded protein: CASSLIGQNTGELFF.

The rearrangement joins TRBV21-1 to TRBJ2-7; TRBD2, the table's D call, lacks a check against the DNA. TRBV21-1 is marked as a pseudogene. The CDR3 totals 10 residues. CDR3 sequence: CATLIREQYF. In DNA form, the CDR3 reads TGTGCCACCCTTATTCGCGAGCAGTACTTC.

This clone was recorded a few times. The chain joins TRBV5-5 to TRBJ2-1, with a weak D call TRBD2 (6 bases). Per germline, CDR1 SGHKS and CDR2 YYEKEE (reference sequence). V lost 3 bases and J 3 bases, leaving 10 bases between the germline ends. The CDR3 loop spans 14 amino acids. The CDR3: CASSWVADYNEQFF. Written as DNA, the CDR3 is TGTGCCAGCAGCTGGGTAGCGGACTACAATGAGCAGTTCTTC.

The CDR3 DNA reads as TGTGCCAGTAGTATGCGGCAATCCTACGAGCAGTACTTC. This sequence encodes CASSMRQSYEQYF. This rearrangement joins TRBV19 to TRBJ2-7; D gene unclear. Trimming cost V 3 bases and J 1 base, with 7 bases left between them. Per germline, CDR1 LNHDA and CDR2 SQIVND (reference sequence). The CDR3 runs to 13 residues.

The V gene is TRBV6-1, the J gene TRBJ1-4; 9 bases align to TRBD1. This CDR3 region has 15 residues. Germline assignment: CDR1 MNHNS and CDR2 SASEGT. V shed 4 bases and J 6 bases; nucleotides not matched to a gene: 6. The CDR3 DNA is TGTGCCAGCAGTGCTGGACAGGGGTCCTATGAAAAACTGTTTTTT. It codes for CASSAGQGSYEKLFF.

This clone is a singleton in its sample. CDR3 region: CASSPPSHHEQYF. The CDR3 region has the DNA TGTGCCAGCAGCCCCCCCAGTCACCACGAGCAGTACTTC. The chain links TRBV7-9 to TRBJ2-7; D is undetermined. This CDR3 spans 13 amino acids. Germline CDR1 SEHNR, CDR2 FQNEAQ (reference sequence). The ends were cut back, 5 bases at V and 5 bases at J, with 13 bases in the middle.

The chain links TRBV10-2 to TRBJ1-1; maybe TRBD1 (5 bases). Deletions cut 5 bases from V and 4 bases from J, with 11 bases between. Germline V gives CDR1 WSHSY, CDR2 SAAADI. This CDR3 contains 13 residues. For the CDR3, the DNA is TGCGCCAGCAGTAACCCTGGGGCCACTGAAGCTTTCTTT. Its translation: CASSNPGATEAFF.

This sequence joins TRBV5-4 and TRBJ2-3, with TRBD2 matching over 10 bases. Germline values: CDR1 SGHNT, CDR2 YYREEE (reference sequence). J lost 4 bases, V lost 3 bases, and 5 bases had no gene match. CDR3 length: 15 amino acids. The DNA for the CDR3 is TGTGCCAGCAGCTCTCTAGCGGGAGCCTCAGATACGCAGTATTTT. This codes for CASSSLAGASDTQYF.

The chain employs TRBV19 and TRBJ1-6, with D possibly TRBD1 on 6 matching bases. Germline V gene data show CDR1 as LNHDA and CDR2 as SQIVND (reference sequence). V was pared by 4 bases and J by 7 bases, with 14 bases between. CDR3 length: 15 amino acids. For the CDR3, the DNA is TGTGCCAGTAGTAATCAGGGGTTGAGGAATTCACCCCTCCACTTT. It encodes CASSNQGLRNSPLHF.

The chain links TRBV7-3 to TRBJ1-5, with TRBD1 matching 8 bases. With V trimmed by 5 bases and J by 9 bases, 6 bases remained unmatched. Germline loops: CDR1 SGHTA, CDR2 FQGTGA. The CDR3 spans 13 residues. Written as DNA, the CDR3 is TGTGCCAGCAGCACGGACAGGGACGGGCCCCAGCATTTT. Translated: CASSTDRDGPQHF.

The rearrangement uses TRBV7-7 and TRBJ2-3, with 10 bases lining up with TRBD2. The germline V gene has CDR1 SSHAT and CDR2 FNYEAQ (reference sequence). The V gene end was trimmed by 4 bases and the J gene end by 5 bases; junction bases not matched to a gene: 15. The CDR3 is made up of 18 amino acids. The DNA of the CDR3 is TGTGCCAGCAGCTCTACAATGGGGCTAGCGGGGGAGGTAGATACGCAGTATTTT. Encoded protein: CASSSTMGLAGEVDTQYF.

Concerning this clone itself: The CDR3 does not end in the conserved phenylalanine or tryptophan, so this is likely a read error. The chain couples TRBV4-1 to TRBJ1-5; D is ambiguous. Germline V gene lookup returns CDR1 MGHRA and CDR2 YSYEKL. The ends were cut back, 3 bases at V and 3 bases at J, with 12 bases in the middle. CDR3 size: 15 residues. This CDR3 reads CASSQVGRDNQPQHS. The CDR3 nucleotides are TGCGCCAGCAGCCAGGTTGGAAGGGACAATCAGCCCCAGCATTCT.

V usage is TRBV4-3 and J usage is TRBJ1-3; possible D gene TRBD1, 6 bases. The CDR3 spans 16 residues. V shed 4 bases and J shed 0 bases, with 13 bases lying between them. Per germline, CDR1 LGHNA and CDR2 YSLEER. CDR3 loop: CASSRGQGSSGNTIYF. For the CDR3, the DNA is TGCGCCAGCAGCCGGGGTCAGGGGAGCTCTGGAAACACCATATATTTT.

The chain employs TRBV29-1 and TRBJ2-3; 8 bases match TRBD2. V was clipped by 6 bases and J by 4 bases; unmatched bases: 12. This CDR3 contains 15 residues. Germline V gives CDR1 SQVTM, CDR2 ANQGSEA. CDR3 nucleotides: TGCAGCGTCCCCGGCGCGGGGGGAGGGGCAGATACGCAGTATTTT. Residues: CSVPGAGGGADTQYF.

A few counts support this clone. The chain couples TRBV19 to TRBJ2-2; D gene ambiguous. The CDR3 has 13 residues. Trimming stripped 6 bases from V and 1 base from J, with 6 bases between. Germline assignment: CDR1 LNHDA and CDR2 SQIVND (reference sequence). CDR3 protein: CASRPGNTGELFF. CDR3 DNA sequence: TGTGCCAGTAGGCCAGGGAACACCGGGGAGCTGTTTTTT.

The chain links TRBV6-5 to TRBJ2-1; 7 positions match TRBD2. Germline values: CDR1 MNHEY, CDR2 SVGAGI. This CDR3 has 16 residues. V dropped 0 bases and J dropped 0; count of bases not matched to a gene: 2. CDR3: CASSYSAGSSYNEQFF. The CDR3 DNA reads TGTGCCAGCAGTTACTCAGCGGGGAGCTCCTACAATGAGCAGTTCTTC.

The genes are TRBV5-4 and TRBJ2-7; D call uncertain. V lost 2 bases, J lost 6 bases, and 12 bases lay in between. Per the germline V gene, CDR1 is SGHNT and CDR2 is YYREEE (reference sequence). The CDR3 is made up of 13 amino acids. The CDR3, as DNA: TGTGCCAGCAGCTTTAGCTTAACCAGCGAGCAGTACTTC. As protein: CASSFSLTSEQYF.